Here is one T cell receptor (beta chain) with its context. As yet, its antigen is unknown. Specified time point: week 47, end of study. It was 300 ug of mutant IDH1 20-mer peptide that made up each vaccine dose, given with topical imiquimod. The data stem from a study of a mutant IDH1 vaccine in newly diagnosed glioma. About the research overall: Previous treatment comprised radiotherapy, temozolomide, or both, mostly both. Study findings and constraints: Patients showed vaccine-induced immune responses at a rate of around 94%. Pseudoprogression looked unconnected to shifts in top peripheral T cell clonotypes.

Clones were sequenced by immunoSEQ multiplex PCR, and TCRdb holds only the in-frame ones, with some missing. Altogether approximately 12,000 clones are present, about 81% being singletons, with the ten largest covering 15% to 20%. The germline CDR1 and CDR2 sequences are KGHSH and LQKENI. Trimming shortened V by 4 bases and J by 2 bases, and 5 bases separated the two germline ends. The CDR3 loop spans 12 amino acids. The chain is built from TRBV18 and TRBJ1-1, with no clear D. The sample was PBMCs, taken from a glioma patient whose treatment included an IDH1 peptide vaccine. This sequence was found in a man aged 25 to 40 with glioma. CDR3 in DNA: TGTGCCAGCTCACTAGATAACACTGAAGCTTTCTTT. Encoded protein: CASSLDNTEAFF.